This T cell receptor (beta chain) stems from a study of blood T cell repertoires in COVID-19. Study at large: The United States, Italy and Spain supplied acute and convalescent COVID-19 samples.

V lost 1 base to trimming and J lost 4 bases, with 11 bases between them. The length of the CDR3 is 15 residues. Germline CDR1 SGHTA, CDR2 FQGNSA. Assay: immunoSEQ multiplex PCR; the TCRdb copy retains only in-frame clones and omits some. The repertoire consists of roughly 130,000 clones, with almost 85% occurring once and the leading ten covering approximately 12%. The V call is TRBV7-2, the J call TRBJ2-1; D possibly corresponds to TRBD2 (5 bases). This sequence originates from a woman between 25 and 40 years old who had recovered from COVID-19. Sample: peripheral blood. The CDR3 spells CASSLVMDFYNEQFF. CDR3 in DNA: TGTGCCAGCAGCTTAGTTATGGACTTTTACAATGAGCAGTTCTTC.